The 30 T cell receptor beta chains below were found in one sample sequenced in a study of blood T cell repertoires in COVID-19. Sequenced by immunoSEQ multiplex PCR; TCRdb stores in-frame clones only, minus some. In the table there are fewer than 350,000 clones, roughly 79% of which are singletons. The source material was peripheral blood. Receptor source: a woman in her fifties or sixties with active or convalescent COVID-19.

J is TRBJ2-3 and V is TRBV4-1; 7 bases are a match to TRBD2. Germline CDR1 is MGHRA and CDR2 is YSYEKL. The CDR3 extends over 16 amino acids. The V segment lost 4 bases and the J segment 4 bases; nucleotides outside the gene matches: 11. In DNA, the CDR3 is TGCGCCAGCAGCCCCCAGCGGGGAGGCGGTCCAGATACGCAGTATTTT. The encoded protein is CASSPQRGGGPDTQYF.

The V and J genes are TRBV10-1 and TRBJ2-1, with D perhaps TRBD2 (6 bases). This CDR3 region has 12 residues. Between the trimmed V and J ends, which lost 0 bases and 9 bases, there was a span of 6 bases. The V gene's germline CDR1 is WNHNN and CDR2 SYGVQD (reference sequence). For the CDR3, the DNA is TGCGCCAGCAGTGAGTCCGGGGGTGAGCAGTTCTTC. Encoded protein: CASSESGGEQFF.

This chain connects TRBV3-1 (or the pseudogene TRBV3-2) to TRBJ2-7, with 8 nucleotides matching TRBD2. This CDR3 is built from 17 residues. Germline CDR1 and CDR2: LGHDT and YNNKEL (reference sequence). V gave up 0 bases and J gave up 2 bases; unmatched junction bases: 9. CDR3 in amino acids: CASSQDGGGGTTYEQYF. The CDR3 DNA is TGTGCCAGCAGCCAAGACGGGGGCGGGGGGACAACCTACGAGCAGTACTTC.

This chain connects TRBV5-8 to TRBJ2-7, with 10 bases lining up with TRBD1. The CDR3 covers 17 residues. Unmatched junction bases numbered 8, after V lost 0 bases and J lost 2 bases. Germline CDR1 and CDR2: SGHTS and YDEGEE. The CDR3 spells CASSLAKGDRGPYEQYF. The DNA of the CDR3 is TGTGCCAGCAGCTTGGCCAAGGGGGACAGGGGTCCCTACGAGCAGTACTTC.

This chain connects TRBV4-3 to TRBJ2-2; a possible D gene is TRBD2 (6 bases). Germline V gene lookup returns CDR1 LGHNA and CDR2 YSLEER. Trimming cost V 0 bases and J 7 bases, with 15 bases left between them. This CDR3 comprises 16 residues. CDR3 nucleotide sequence: TGCGCCAGCAGCCAAGATCGCCAAAGGAGGGTCGGGGAGCTGTTTTTT. This translates into CASSQDRQRRVGELFF.

The rearrangement joins TRBV29-1 to TRBJ1-1; 7 bases match TRBD1. In germline, CDR1 is SQVTM, CDR2 ANQGSEA. The CDR3 sequence is 12 residues long. Losses at the gene ends were 3 bases for V and 6 bases for J; bases not matched to a gene: 4. CDR3: CSVDGQDAEAFF. In DNA form, the CDR3 reads TGCAGCGTTGATGGACAGGATGCTGAAGCTTTCTTT.

This sequence joins TRBV28 and TRBJ2-7, with D maybe TRBD1 (7 bases). In germline, CDR1 is MDHEN, CDR2 SYDVKM. V lost 5 bases to trimming and J lost 0 bases, with 11 bases between them. CDR3 size: 14 residues. The CDR3 here is CASSAGGFSYEQYF. The CDR3 DNA follows: TGTGCCAGCAGTGCAGGGGGGTTCTCCTACGAGCAGTACTTC.

V gene TRBV30 combines with J gene TRBJ1-2; D uncertain. Trimming left V 2 bases short and J 4 bases short, with 14 bases between. Germline CDR1 and CDR2: GTSNPN and SVGIG (reference sequence). This CDR3 region has 14 residues. The CDR3 reads CAWSPLQRSYGYTF. The CDR3 region has the DNA TGTGCCTGGAGTCCCCTACAGAGATCCTATGGCTACACCTTC. The whole variable domain, filled in from reference TRBV30 and TRBJ1-2, reads SQTIHQWPATLVQPVGSPLSLECTVEGTSNPNLYWYRQAAGRGLQLLFYSVGIGQISSEVPQNLSASRPQDRQFILSSKKLLLSDSGFYLCAWSPLQRSYGYTFGSGTRLTVV.

The V and J genes are TRBV28 and TRBJ1-2; weak D call: TRBD1 (6 bases). V lost 8 bases, J lost 4 bases, and 17 bases lay in between. Germline V gene sequence: CDR1 MDHEN, CDR2 SYDVKM. The CDR3 is made up of 14 amino acids. CDR3 bases: TGTGCCAGCCGGGACACTACCCGCCCCTATGGCTACACCTTC. Translation gives CASRDTTRPYGYTF.

The chain couples TRBV4-1 to TRBJ2-6, with D perhaps matching TRBD1 (6 bases). V was clipped by 3 bases and J by 2 bases, with 8 bases between them. The CDR3 runs to 15 residues. CDR1 is MGHRA, CDR2 YSYEKL, per germline. In nucleotides, the CDR3 is TGCGCCAGCAGCCAGGGACACGCTGGGGCCAACGTCCTGACTTTC. Residues: CASSQGHAGANVLTF.

The rearrangement joins TRBV5-8 to TRBJ2-7, with 7 bases lining up with TRBD1. After removal of 1 base from V and 12 bases from J, the junction contained 10 bases not matched to a gene. The CDR3 has 13 amino acids. Germline lookup yields CDR1 SGHTS and CDR2 YDEGEE. The CDR3 loop is CASSLSPDRALYF. The CDR3 region has the DNA TGTGCCAGCAGCTTGTCCCCCGACAGGGCCCTGTACTTC.

The chain combines TRBV7-9 with TRBJ1-2; perhaps TRBD1 as D (6 bases). V gave up 7 bases and J gave up 4 bases, with 13 bases separating them. The germline CDR1 and CDR2 sequences are SEHNR and FQNEAQ (reference sequence). This CDR3 has 13 amino acids. CDR3 DNA sequence: TGTGCCAGCACCGGGACAAGAACCTATGGCTACACCTTC. Its translation: CASTGTRTYGYTF.

This clone was detected once. The CDR3 DNA reads TGTGCCAGCAGTTATCGGGGGGTGAGGCAGCCCCAGCATTTT. This gives the protein CASSYRGVRQPQHF. The chain employs TRBV6-5 and TRBJ1-5; possible D gene TRBD1, 5 bases. V lost 3 bases and J lost 7, with 13 bases in between. Per germline, CDR1 MNHEY and CDR2 SVGAGI. The CDR3 totals 14 residues.

The V gene is TRBV27, the J gene TRBJ2-7; D may be TRBD1 (6 bases). CDR1 MNHEY and CDR2 SMNVEV come from the germline V gene (reference sequence). The ends were cut back, 10 bases at V and 6 bases at J, with 28 bases in the middle. The CDR3 spans 16 residues. The CDR3 here is CATSLNPDSIYGEQYF. CDR3 DNA: TGTGCCACCTCCCTTAACCCGGACAGCATCTACGGCGAGCAGTACTTC.

The chain combines TRBV19 with TRBJ2-7; 9 bases agree with TRBD2. Trimming cost V 5 bases and J 3 bases; bases outside gene matches: 14. The CDR3 has 17 residues. Per the germline V gene, CDR1 is LNHDA and CDR2 is SQIVND (reference sequence). The CDR3 sequence is CASSPRGSGGWGYEQYF. CDR3 sequence (DNA): TGTGCCAGTAGTCCGCGTGGTAGCGGGGGATGGGGCTACGAGCAGTACTTC.

The chain uses TRBV5-5 and TRBJ2-1, with D perhaps TRBD1 (5 bases). Looked up from germline, CDR1 is SGHKS and CDR2 is YYEKEE (reference sequence). CDR3 length: 16 residues. V lost 0 bases, J lost 4 bases, and 14 bases lay in between. The DNA for the CDR3 is TGTGCCAGCAGCTTGGTAGGGGTGACACCGTACAATGAGCAGTTCTTC. Its translation: CASSLVGVTPYNEQFF.

This clone appeared once. The CDR3, as DNA: TGTGCCAGCAGCCGGACAGGGGCGCGTGGCTACACCTTC. It encodes CASSRTGARGYTF. V is TRBV7-9 and J is TRBJ1-2, with 9 bases aligning to TRBD1. This CDR3 contains 13 residues. Trimming removed 5 bases from V and 7 bases from J; junction bases left unmatched: 5. Per the germline V gene, CDR1 is SEHNR and CDR2 is FQNEAQ (reference sequence).

The gene calls are TRBV12-3 or TRBV12-4 and TRBJ1-5; 8 bases map to TRBD1. After removal of 7 bases from V and 5 bases from J, the junction contained 4 bases not matched to a gene. This CDR3 contains 13 residues. The CDR3 coding sequence is TGTGCCAGCACCGTGGACAGGGATCAGCCCCAGCATTTT. This gives the protein CASTVDRDQPQHF.

This chain uses TRBV4-2 with TRBJ1-1, with D hard to call. The ends were cut back, 1 base at V and 0 bases at J, with 6 bases in the middle. CDR1 and CDR2 (germline): LGHNA, YNFKEQ. The CDR3 totals 14 residues. The CDR3 coding sequence is TGTGCCAGCAGCCAAGTACAGATGAACACTGAAGCTTTCTTT. Protein: CASSQVQMNTEAFF.

The chain uses TRBV19 and TRBJ1-5; D gene unclear. Germline V gives CDR1 LNHDA, CDR2 SQIVND (reference sequence). Trimming took off 5 bases at V and 1 base at J, with 9 bases between the two ends. This CDR3 comprises 14 residues. The CDR3 loop is CASSVPGSNQPQHF. CDR3 DNA sequence: TGTGCCAGTAGTGTTCCGGGAAGCAATCAGCCCCAGCATTTT.

The V gene is TRBV27, the J gene TRBJ2-7; D might be TRBD2 (7 bases). Germline V gene sequence: CDR1 MNHEY, CDR2 SMNVEV (reference sequence). Trimming removed 0 bases at V and 2 bases at J, with 8 bases between. The CDR3 is 14 residues long. Written as DNA, the CDR3 is TGTGCCAGCAGTTTATCGGGGGGGCCCTACGAGCAGTACTTC. Translating gives CASSLSGGPYEQYF.

The chain recombines TRBV18 with TRBJ1-1; tentative D call: TRBD1 (6 bases). Germline lookup yields CDR1 KGHSH and CDR2 LQKENI. This CDR3 region has 13 residues. Trimming left V 4 bases short and J 5 bases short, with 11 bases between. For the CDR3, the DNA is TGTGCCAGCTCACGACAGGACGGTACTGAAGCTTTCTTT. Its translation: CASSRQDGTEAFF.

The J gene is TRBJ1-2, the V gene TRBV10-3, with D hard to call. Trimming removed 9 bases from V and 0 bases from J, with 14 bases in between. Germline assignment: CDR1 ENHRY and CDR2 SYGVKD. The CDR3 runs 14 residues. The CDR3 loop reads CAMTGERTNYGYTF. For the CDR3, the DNA is TGTGCCATGACGGGAGAGCGAACTAACTATGGCTACACCTTC.

The J gene is TRBJ1-2, the V gene TRBV28; D perhaps matches TRBD1 (6 bases). The CDR3 is 13 residues long. The ends were cut back, 3 bases at V and 8 bases at J, with 13 bases in the middle. Germline loops: CDR1 MDHEN, CDR2 SYDVKM. CDR3 sequence: CASSFRGVGGYTF. CDR3 bases: TGTGCCAGCAGTTTCAGGGGAGTGGGGGGCTACACCTTC.

The chain combines TRBV6-5 with TRBJ1-2; D gene unclear. CDR3 length: 12 amino acids. Looked up from germline, CDR1 is MNHEY and CDR2 is SVGAGI. The V gene lost 5 bases and the J gene lost 5 bases, with 9 bases spanning the gap. Written as DNA, the CDR3 is TGTGCCAGCAGTCCCCAGGATTATGGCTACACCTTC. This codes for CASSPQDYGYTF.

The chain has TRBV4-2 and TRBJ1-2; the D is unclear. Germline V CDR1 and CDR2: LGHNA, YNFKEQ. This CDR3 is built from 15 residues. The ends were cut back, 0 bases at V and 4 bases at J, with 12 bases in the middle. In DNA, the CDR3 is TGTGCCAGCAGCCAAGAGGCACAGCTTTTCTATGGCTACACCTTC. Amino acids: CASSQEAQLFYGYTF.

The J gene is TRBJ1-3, the V gene TRBV6-1; no definite D call. With 2 bases removed from V and 0 bases from J, the gap between germline ends came to 5 bases. Germline V gene data show CDR1 as MNHNS and CDR2 as SASEGT. The CDR3 length is 14 residues. The CDR3: CASSESSSGNTIYF. The CDR3 DNA sequence: TGTGCCAGCAGTGAATCGAGCTCTGGAAACACCATATATTTT.

The V call is TRBV5-4, the J call TRBJ1-2, with TRBD1 matching over 8 bases. The CDR3 runs to 16 residues. V was pared by 2 bases and J by 1 base, with 7 bases of the junction left unmatched. Germline V gene lookup returns CDR1 SGHNT and CDR2 YYREEE (reference sequence). The CDR3 reads CASSFDRGGDNYGYTF. In nucleotides, the CDR3 is TGTGCCAGCAGCTTCGACAGGGGAGGGGATAACTATGGCTACACCTTC.

This rearrangement joins TRBV11-2 to TRBJ2-5, with a possible D match to TRBD2 (5 bases). In germline, CDR1 is SGHAT, CDR2 FQNNGV. V lost 2 bases and J lost 2, with 12 bases in between. This CDR3 is built from 15 residues. This CDR3 reads CASSLIGGAQETQYF. The CDR3 DNA reads as TGTGCCAGCAGCTTAATAGGAGGCGCTCAAGAGACCCAGTACTTC.

The rearrangement joins TRBV7-9 to TRBJ2-6, with 11 nucleotides matching TRBD2. V gave up 6 bases and J gave up 4 bases; unmatched junction bases: 11. CDR1 and CDR2 (germline): SEHNR, FQNEAQ (reference sequence). The CDR3 runs 18 residues. CDR3 nucleotides: TGTGCCAGCAGGCCCACTAGCGGGGGCACTTCCGGGGCCAACGTCCTGACTTTC. This sequence encodes CASRPTSGGTSGANVLTF.